These T cell receptor beta chains were read from a single sample in a study of beta chain features in type 1 diabetes. Generated by immunoSEQ multiplex PCR, the TCRdb table keeps only in-frame clones and is missing some. Of 500,000 to 650,000 clones listed, 9.5% to 15% are singletons. The sample taken for sequencing was naive CD4+ T cells from blood. All receptors come from a man younger than 40 with type 1 diabetes. Each CDR3 is given with its conserved first and last residue. The D gene is left open where the match is weak. Clone sizes are given selectively: once, few, many, or a class where the clone is expanded.

v_call: TRBV19
d_call: -
clone_size: few
j_call: TRBJ1-5
cdr3_nt: TGTGCCAGTAGCATGATCAGGGGAAATCAGCCCCAGCATTTT
cdr3_aa: CASSMIRGNQPQHF

v_call: TRBV15
d_call: -
clone_size: few
j_call: TRBJ2-1
cdr3_nt: TGTGCCTCCTCCAGGGCTAGCAGCTACAATGAGCAGTTCTTC
cdr3_aa: CASSRASSYNEQFF

v_call: TRBV11-2
d_call: -
clone_size: few
j_call: TRBJ2-4
cdr3_nt: TGTGCCAGCACCTCAGCCCTTATAGCCAAAAACATTCAGTACTTC
cdr3_aa: CASTSALIAKNIQYF

v_call: TRBV6-6
d_call: TRBD1
clone_size: few
j_call: TRBJ2-5
cdr3_nt: TGTGCCAGCAGTACGAGCCGACAGGGATTCCGGGAGACCCAGTACTTC
cdr3_aa: CASSTSRQGFRETQYF

v_call: TRBV30
d_call: TRBD1
clone_size: few
j_call: TRBJ2-2
cdr3_nt: TGTGCCTGGAGTGGATTGGGACAGCTTCCGAACACCGGGGAGCTGTTTTTT
cdr3_aa: CAWSGLGQLPNTGELFF

v_call: TRBV6-6
d_call: TRBD1
clone_size: -
j_call: TRBJ1-5
cdr3_nt: TGTGCCAGCAGTTACCCGGACAGGGGGCTGCAGCCCCAGCATTTT
cdr3_aa: CASSYPDRGLQPQHF

v_call: TRBV6-5
d_call: -
clone_size: -
j_call: TRBJ1-2
cdr3_nt: TGTGCCAGCCGGGCAGGACTTCCCTATGGCTACACCTTC
cdr3_aa: CASRAGLPYGYTF

v_call: TRBV7-9
d_call: TRBD1
clone_size: -
j_call: TRBJ1-2
cdr3_nt: TGTGCCAGCGTGTTAACAGGGGACTATGGCTACACCTTC
cdr3_aa: CASVLTGDYGYTF

v_call: TRBV5-4
d_call: TRBD1
clone_size: few
j_call: TRBJ1-1
cdr3_nt: TGTGCCAGCAGTATAGGGGGCGTGGGAACTGAAGCTTTCTTT
cdr3_aa: CASSIGGVGTEAFF

v_call: TRBV6-5
d_call: -
clone_size: once
j_call: TRBJ1-1
cdr3_nt: TGTGCCAGCAGAATTGGGGCGGAGAACACTGAAGCTTTCTTT
cdr3_aa: CASRIGAENTEAFF

v_call: TRBV6-1
d_call: -
clone_size: -
j_call: TRBJ2-3
cdr3_nt: TGTGCCAGCATGCCCGGGGTAGATACGCAGTATTTT
cdr3_aa: CASMPGVDTQYF

v_call: TRBV28
d_call: -
clone_size: few
j_call: TRBJ2-1
cdr3_nt: TGTGCCAGCAAAGGGAGATCCTACAATGAGCAGTTCTTC
cdr3_aa: CASKGRSYNEQFF

v_call: TRBV6-5
d_call: -
clone_size: few
j_call: TRBJ1-2
cdr3_nt: TGTGCCAGCAGTTACAATCGGGATGGCTACACCTTC
cdr3_aa: CASSYNRDGYTF

v_call: TRBV19
d_call: -
clone_size: few
j_call: TRBJ2-5
cdr3_nt: TGTGCCAGTAGTTTCTACGGCGGGATCGGAGAGACCCAGTACTTC
cdr3_aa: CASSFYGGIGETQYF

v_call: TRBV5-4
d_call: -
clone_size: few
j_call: TRBJ2-3
cdr3_nt: TGTGCCAGCAGCACTGGTGCCTCCTTAGATACGCAGTATTTT
cdr3_aa: CASSTGASLDTQYF

v_call: TRBV27
d_call: -
clone_size: -
j_call: TRBJ1-2
cdr3_nt: TGTGCCAGCAGTTTATCCCCGGGACGGATTTATGGCTACACCTTC
cdr3_aa: CASSLSPGRIYGYTF

v_call: TRBV7-9
d_call: TRBD1
clone_size: few
j_call: TRBJ1-6
cdr3_nt: TGTGCCAGCAGCTTAACGAAGGGGGGGACAGGTAATTCACCCCTCCACTTT
cdr3_aa: CASSLTKGGTGNSPLHF

v_call: TRBV9
d_call: -
clone_size: few
j_call: TRBJ1-6
cdr3_nt: TGTGCCAGCAGCGTATATCAGCCGGAGAATAATTCACCCCTCCACTTT
cdr3_aa: CASSVYQPENNSPLHF

v_call: TRBV2
d_call: -
clone_size: -
j_call: TRBJ2-5
cdr3_nt: TGTGCCAGCAGCCGGAAAACAGGGATAGAACAAGAGACCCAGTACTTC
cdr3_aa: CASSRKTGIEQETQYF

v_call: TRBV6-5
d_call: TRBD2
clone_size: -
j_call: TRBJ2-7
cdr3_nt: TGTGCCAGCAGCCCTTCCGGGACTAGACTCTACGAGCAGTACTTC
cdr3_aa: CASSPSGTRLYEQYF

v_call: TRBV25-1
d_call: -
clone_size: -
j_call: TRBJ2-3
cdr3_nt: TGTGCCAGCAGTGGCTGGCTAGGGGGGGGCACAGATACGCAGTATTTT
cdr3_aa: CASSGWLGGGTDTQYF

v_call: TRBV27
d_call: -
clone_size: -
j_call: TRBJ2-7
cdr3_nt: TGTGCCAGCCGGGGCGCCTCGGGGCAGTACTTC
cdr3_aa: CASRGASGQYF